Below, 5 T cell receptor beta chains from the same sample are listed, as sequenced in a study of vaccination and CD4 T cells after COVID-19. Oncomine TCR Beta short-read sequencing was applied to DNA from cultured CD4+ T cells. TCRdb processed the PCR reads anew with MiXCR; each CDR3 protein has one entry. The sample has more than 13,000 distinct CDR3 sequences, approximately 50% seen once; the top ten hold around 4.6%. Sample treatment: approximately 11-day PBMC culture with coronavirus spike peptide pools or control peptides (ViraFEST assay). No antigen has been identified for these receptors. The material was CD4+ T cells from blood, cultured in vitro, obtained before SARS-CoV-2 vaccination. These receptors were obtained from a human donor who had recovered from COVID-19.

This clonotype is large (0.1 to 1%). V gene TRBV6-5 combines with J gene TRBJ1-1; D may be TRBD1 (5 bases). Trimming left V 3 bases short and J 3 bases short, with 11 bases between. The CDR3 sequence is 14 residues long. Germline loops: CDR1 MNHEY, CDR2 SVGAGI. Written as DNA, the CDR3 is TGTGCCAGCAGTTATTCAGGGATGTACACTGAAGCTTTCTTT. Amino acid sequence: CASSYSGMYTEAFF.

This chain's CDR3 is CASSRTSGPQETQYF. The CDR3, as DNA: TGTGCCAGCAGTCGGACTAGCGGGCCCCAAGAGACCCAGTACTTC. The V gene is TRBV6-4, the J gene TRBJ2-5; 11 positions agree with TRBD2. Per the germline V gene, CDR1 is MRHNA and CDR2 is SNTAGT. The junction had 3 bases not matched to a gene; V was cut back by 5 bases and J by 1 base. The CDR3 runs 15 residues.

This clonotype has more than one count but fewer than ten. This chain links TRBV20-1 with TRBJ2-1, with 10 bases identical to TRBD2. Germline V gene sequence: CDR1 DFQATT, CDR2 SNEGSKA (reference sequence). This CDR3 comprises 17 residues. J was trimmed by 4 bases and V by 3 bases; bases with no gene match: 12. The CDR3 DNA reads TGCAGTGCTAGTCCCGTGATAGCGGGGGGCCGTTACAATGAGCAGTTCTTC. Translation: CSASPVIAGGRYNEQFF.

CDR3 DNA: TGTGCCAGTAGTAAGGACAGATTCTCCTACAATGAGCAGTTCTTC. Its protein is CASSKDRFSYNEQFF. The chain recombines TRBV19 with TRBJ2-1, with TRBD1 as a possible D gene (6 bases). The CDR3 loop spans 15 amino acids. Trimming pared 4 bases from V and 0 bases from J, leaving 10 bases between. The germline CDR1 and CDR2 sequences are LNHDA and SQIVND (reference sequence).

The V and J genes are TRBV5-4 and TRBJ1-1, with 8 positions matching TRBD1. This CDR3 spans 13 amino acids. J gave up 3 bases and V 8 bases, and 6 bases lay outside the gene matches. CDR1 is SGHNT and CDR2 is YYREEE in the germline V gene (reference sequence). The CDR3 sequence: CASSRGQDTEAFF. DNA for the CDR3: TGTGCCAGTAGCAGGGGGCAGGACACTGAAGCTTTCTTT.